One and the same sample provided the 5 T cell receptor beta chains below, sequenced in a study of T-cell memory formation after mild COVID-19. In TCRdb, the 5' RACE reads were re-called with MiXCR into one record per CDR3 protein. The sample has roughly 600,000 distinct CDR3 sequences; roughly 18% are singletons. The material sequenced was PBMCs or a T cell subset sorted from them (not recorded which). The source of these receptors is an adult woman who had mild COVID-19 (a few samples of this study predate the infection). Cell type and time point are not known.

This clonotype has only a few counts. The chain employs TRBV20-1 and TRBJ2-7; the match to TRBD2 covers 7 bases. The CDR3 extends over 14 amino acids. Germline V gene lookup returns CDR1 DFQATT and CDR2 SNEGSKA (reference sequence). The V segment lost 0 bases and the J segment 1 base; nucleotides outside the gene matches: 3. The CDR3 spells CSARDQRGSYEQYF. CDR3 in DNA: TGCAGTGCTAGAGATCAGCGGGGATCCTACGAGCAGTACTTC.

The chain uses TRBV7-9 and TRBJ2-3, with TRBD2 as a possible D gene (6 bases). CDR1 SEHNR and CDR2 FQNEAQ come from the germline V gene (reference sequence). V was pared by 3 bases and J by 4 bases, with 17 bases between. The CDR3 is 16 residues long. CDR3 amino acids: CASSFGRGIVPDTQYF. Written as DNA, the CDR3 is TGTGCCAGCAGCTTCGGACGGGGGATCGTCCCAGATACGCAGTATTTT. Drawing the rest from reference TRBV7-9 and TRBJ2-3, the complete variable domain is DTGVSQNPRHKITKRGQNVTFRCDPISEHNRLYWYRQTLGQGPEFLTYFQNEAQLEKSRLLSDRFSAERPKGSFSTLEIQRTEQGDSAMYLCASSFGRGIVPDTQYFGPGTRLTVL.

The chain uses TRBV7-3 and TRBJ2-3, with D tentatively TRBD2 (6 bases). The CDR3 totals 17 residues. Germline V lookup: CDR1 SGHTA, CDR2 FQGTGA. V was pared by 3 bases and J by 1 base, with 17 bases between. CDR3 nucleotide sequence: TGTGCCAGCAGCTTGGGAGGACTCCCATACGGCACAGATACGCAGTATTTT. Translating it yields CASSLGGLPYGTDTQYF.

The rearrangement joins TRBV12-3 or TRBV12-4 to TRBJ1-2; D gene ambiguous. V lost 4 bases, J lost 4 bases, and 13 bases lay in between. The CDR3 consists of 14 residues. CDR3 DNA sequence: TGTGCCAGCAGTTCCGGACCGGACCCCTATGGCTACACCTTC. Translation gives CASSSGPDPYGYTF.

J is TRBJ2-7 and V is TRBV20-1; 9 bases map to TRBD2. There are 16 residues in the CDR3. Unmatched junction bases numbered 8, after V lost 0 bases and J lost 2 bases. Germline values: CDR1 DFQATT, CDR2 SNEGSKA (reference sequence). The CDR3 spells CSARDYSGRETYEQYF. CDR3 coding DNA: TGCAGTGCTAGAGACTATAGCGGGAGAGAGACCTACGAGCAGTACTTC.